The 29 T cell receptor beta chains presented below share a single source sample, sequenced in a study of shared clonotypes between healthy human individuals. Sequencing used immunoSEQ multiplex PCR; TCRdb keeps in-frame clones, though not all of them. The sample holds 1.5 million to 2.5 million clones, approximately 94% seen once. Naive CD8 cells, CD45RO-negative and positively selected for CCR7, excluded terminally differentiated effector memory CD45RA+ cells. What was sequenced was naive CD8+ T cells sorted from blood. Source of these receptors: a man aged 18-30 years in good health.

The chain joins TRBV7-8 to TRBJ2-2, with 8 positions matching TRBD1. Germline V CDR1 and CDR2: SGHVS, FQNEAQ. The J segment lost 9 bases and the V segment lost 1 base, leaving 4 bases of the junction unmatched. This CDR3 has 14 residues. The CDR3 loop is CASSLGTGRWELFF. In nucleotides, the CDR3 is TGTGCCAGCAGCTTAGGGACAGGGCGATGGGAGCTGTTTTTT. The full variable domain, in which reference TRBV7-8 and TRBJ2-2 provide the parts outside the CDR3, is GAGVSQSPRYKVAKRGQDVALRCDPISGHVSLFWYQQALGQGPEFLTYFQNEAQLDKSGLPSDRFFAERPEGSVSTLKIQRTQQEDSAVYLCASSLGTGRWELFFGEGSRLTVL.

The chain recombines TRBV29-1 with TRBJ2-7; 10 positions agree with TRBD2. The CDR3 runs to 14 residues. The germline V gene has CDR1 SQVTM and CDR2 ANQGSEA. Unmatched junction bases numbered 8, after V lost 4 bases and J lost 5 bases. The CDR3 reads CSVGWASGRDEQYF. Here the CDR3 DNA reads TGCAGCGTTGGATGGGCTAGCGGGAGAGACGAGCAGTACTTC.

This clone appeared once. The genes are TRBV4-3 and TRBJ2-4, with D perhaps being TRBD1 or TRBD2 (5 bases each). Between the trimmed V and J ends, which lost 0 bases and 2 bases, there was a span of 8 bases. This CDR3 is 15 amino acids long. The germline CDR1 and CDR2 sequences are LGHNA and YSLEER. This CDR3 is CASSQDEGTKNIQYF. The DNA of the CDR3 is TGCGCCAGCAGCCAAGATGAGGGGACCAAAAACATTCAGTACTTC.

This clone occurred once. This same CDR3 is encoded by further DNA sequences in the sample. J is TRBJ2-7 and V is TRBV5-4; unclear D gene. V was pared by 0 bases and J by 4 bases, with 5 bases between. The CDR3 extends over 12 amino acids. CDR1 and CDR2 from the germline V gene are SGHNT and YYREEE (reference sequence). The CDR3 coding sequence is TGTGCCAGCAGCTTGGAAGCGTACGAGCAGTACTTC. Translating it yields CASSLEAYEQYF.

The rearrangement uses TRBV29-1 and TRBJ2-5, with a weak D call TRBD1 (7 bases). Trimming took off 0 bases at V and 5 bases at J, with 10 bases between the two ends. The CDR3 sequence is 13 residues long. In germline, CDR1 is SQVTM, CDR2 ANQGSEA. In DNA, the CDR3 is TGCAGCGTTGAAGATCAGGGGGGTGAGACCCAGTACTTC. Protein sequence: CSVEDQGGETQYF.

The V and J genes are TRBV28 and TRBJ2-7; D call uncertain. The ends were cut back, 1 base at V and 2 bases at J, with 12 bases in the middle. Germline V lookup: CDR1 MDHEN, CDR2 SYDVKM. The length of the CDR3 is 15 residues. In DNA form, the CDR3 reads TGTGCCAGCAGTTTATTCCAGGCCATCCCCTACGAGCAGTACTTC. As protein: CASSLFQAIPYEQYF.

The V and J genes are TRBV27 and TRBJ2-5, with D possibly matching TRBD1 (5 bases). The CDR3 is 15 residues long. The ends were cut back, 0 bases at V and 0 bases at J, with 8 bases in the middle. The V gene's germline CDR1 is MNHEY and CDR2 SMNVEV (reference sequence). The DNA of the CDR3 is TGTGCCAGCAGTTTATCGGCGGACAACCAAGAGACCCAGTACTTC. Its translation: CASSLSADNQETQYF.

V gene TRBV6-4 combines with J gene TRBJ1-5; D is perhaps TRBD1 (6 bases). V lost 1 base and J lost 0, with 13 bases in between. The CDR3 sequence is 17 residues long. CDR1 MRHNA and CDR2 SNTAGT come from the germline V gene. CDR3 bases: TGTGCCAGCAGTGACTTCCGGGGGGCAAATAGCAATCAGCCCCAGCATTTT. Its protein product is CASSDFRGANSNQPQHF.

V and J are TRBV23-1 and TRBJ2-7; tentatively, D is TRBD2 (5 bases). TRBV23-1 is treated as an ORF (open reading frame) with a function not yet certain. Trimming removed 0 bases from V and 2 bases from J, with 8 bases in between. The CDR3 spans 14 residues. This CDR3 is CASSQSWGAYEQYF. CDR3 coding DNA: TGCGCCAGCAGTCAATCGTGGGGAGCCTACGAGCAGTACTTC.

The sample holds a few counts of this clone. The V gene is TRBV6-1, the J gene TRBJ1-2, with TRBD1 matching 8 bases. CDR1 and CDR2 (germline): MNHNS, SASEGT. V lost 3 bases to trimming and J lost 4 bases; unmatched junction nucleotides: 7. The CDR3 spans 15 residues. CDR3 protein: CASSEDRDPGYGYTF. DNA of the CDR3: TGTGCCAGCAGTGAGGACAGGGATCCGGGCTATGGCTACACCTTC.

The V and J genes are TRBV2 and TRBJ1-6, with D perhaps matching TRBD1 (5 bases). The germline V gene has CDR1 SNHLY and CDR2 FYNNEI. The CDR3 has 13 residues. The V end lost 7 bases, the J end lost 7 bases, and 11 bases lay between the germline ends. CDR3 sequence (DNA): TGTGCCAGCAAGGGACGGGGAAATTCACCCCTCCACTTT. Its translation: CASKGRGNSPLHF. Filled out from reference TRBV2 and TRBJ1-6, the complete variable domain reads EPEVTQTPSHQVTQMGQEVILRCVPISNHLYFYWYRQILGQKVEFLVSFYNNEISEKSEIFDDQFSVERPDGSNFTLKIRSTKLEDSAMYFCASKGRGNSPLHFGNGTRLTVT.

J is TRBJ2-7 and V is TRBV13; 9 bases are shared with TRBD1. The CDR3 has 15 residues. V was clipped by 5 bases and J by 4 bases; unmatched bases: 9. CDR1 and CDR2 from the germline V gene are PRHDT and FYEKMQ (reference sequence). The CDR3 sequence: CASSPSDRGVYEQYF. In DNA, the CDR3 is TGTGCCAGCAGCCCCTCGGACAGGGGAGTATACGAGCAGTACTTC.

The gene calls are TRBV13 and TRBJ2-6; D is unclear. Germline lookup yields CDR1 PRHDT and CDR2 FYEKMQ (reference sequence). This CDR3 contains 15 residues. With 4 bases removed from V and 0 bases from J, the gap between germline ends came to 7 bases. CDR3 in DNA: TGTGCCAGCAGCTCTCCCAGCTCTGGGGCCAACGTCCTGACTTTC. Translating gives CASSSPSSGANVLTF.

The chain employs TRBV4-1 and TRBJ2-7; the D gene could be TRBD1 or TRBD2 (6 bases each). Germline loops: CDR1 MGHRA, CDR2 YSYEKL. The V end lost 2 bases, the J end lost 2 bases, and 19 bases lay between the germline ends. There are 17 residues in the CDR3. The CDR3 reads CASSQFGFPGEAYEQYF. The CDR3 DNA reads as TGCGCCAGCAGCCAATTTGGTTTTCCAGGGGAGGCCTACGAGCAGTACTTC.

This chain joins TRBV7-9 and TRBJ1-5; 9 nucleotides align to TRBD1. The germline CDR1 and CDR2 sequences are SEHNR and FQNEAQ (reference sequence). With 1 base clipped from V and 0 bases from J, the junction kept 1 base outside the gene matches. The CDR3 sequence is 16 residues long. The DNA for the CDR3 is TGTGCCAGCAGCTTAGGGACAGGGGATAGCAATCAGCCCCAGCATTTT. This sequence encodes CASSLGTGDSNQPQHF.

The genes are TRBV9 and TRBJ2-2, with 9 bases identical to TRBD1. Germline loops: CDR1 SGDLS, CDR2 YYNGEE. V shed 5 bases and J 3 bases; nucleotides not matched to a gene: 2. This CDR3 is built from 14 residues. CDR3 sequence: CASRDRGDTGELFF. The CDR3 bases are TGTGCCAGCAGGGACAGGGGTGACACCGGGGAGCTGTTTTTT.

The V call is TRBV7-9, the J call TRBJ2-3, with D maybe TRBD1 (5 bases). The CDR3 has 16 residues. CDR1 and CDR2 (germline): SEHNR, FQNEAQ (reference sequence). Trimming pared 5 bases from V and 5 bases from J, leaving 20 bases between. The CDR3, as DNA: TGTGCCAGCAGCGACAGACAGACTCTGGCCGAAGATACGCAGTATTTT. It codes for CASSDRQTLAEDTQYF.

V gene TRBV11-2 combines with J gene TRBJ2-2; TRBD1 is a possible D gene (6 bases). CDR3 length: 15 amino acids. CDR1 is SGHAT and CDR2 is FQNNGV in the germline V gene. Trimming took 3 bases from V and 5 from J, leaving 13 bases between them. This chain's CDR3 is CASSFRQDPTGELFF. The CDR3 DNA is TGTGCCAGCAGCTTCCGACAGGATCCTACCGGGGAGCTGTTTTTT.

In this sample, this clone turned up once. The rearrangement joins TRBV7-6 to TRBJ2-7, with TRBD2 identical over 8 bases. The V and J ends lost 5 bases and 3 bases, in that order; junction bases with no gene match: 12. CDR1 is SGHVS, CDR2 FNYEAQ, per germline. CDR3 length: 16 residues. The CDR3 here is CASSGPGGSPYYEQYF. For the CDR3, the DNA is TGTGCCAGCAGCGGCCCGGGGGGGTCCCCTTACTACGAGCAGTACTTC.

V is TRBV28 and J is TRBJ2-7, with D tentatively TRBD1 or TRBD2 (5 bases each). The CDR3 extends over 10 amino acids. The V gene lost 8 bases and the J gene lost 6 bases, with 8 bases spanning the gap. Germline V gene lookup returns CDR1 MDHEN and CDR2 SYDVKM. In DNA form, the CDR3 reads TGTGCCAGCCCTGGGGGCGAGCAGTACTTC. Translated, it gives CASPGGEQYF.

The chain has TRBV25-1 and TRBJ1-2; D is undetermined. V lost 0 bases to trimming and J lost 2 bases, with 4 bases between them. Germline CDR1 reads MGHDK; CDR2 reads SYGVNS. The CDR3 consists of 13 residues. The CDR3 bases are TGTGCCAGCAGTGAATACGGAAACTATGGCTACACCTTC. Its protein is CASSEYGNYGYTF.

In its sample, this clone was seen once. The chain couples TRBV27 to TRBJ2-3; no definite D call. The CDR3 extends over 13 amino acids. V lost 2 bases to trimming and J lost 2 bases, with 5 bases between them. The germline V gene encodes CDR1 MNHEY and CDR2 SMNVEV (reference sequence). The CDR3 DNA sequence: TGTGCCAGCAGTTTAACGACCACAGATACGCAGTATTTT. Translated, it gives CASSLTTTDTQYF.

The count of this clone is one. CDR3 in DNA: TGTGCCAGCAGCCCTTCGACTAGCCTACCGTCCTACGAGCAGTACTTC. Translated, it gives CASSPSTSLPSYEQYF. The rearrangement uses TRBV9 and TRBJ2-7; 7 nucleotides line up with TRBD2. Germline CDR1 SGDLS, CDR2 YYNGEE. This CDR3 contains 16 residues. V shed 4 bases, J shed 1 base, and the junction held 11 bases outside the gene matches.

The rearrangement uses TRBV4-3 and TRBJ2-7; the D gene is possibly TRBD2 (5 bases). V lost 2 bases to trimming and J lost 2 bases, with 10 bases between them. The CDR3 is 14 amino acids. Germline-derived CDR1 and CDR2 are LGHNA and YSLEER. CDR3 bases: TGCGCCAGCAGCCAAAGGACTGATACCTACGAGCAGTACTTC. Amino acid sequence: CASSQRTDTYEQYF.

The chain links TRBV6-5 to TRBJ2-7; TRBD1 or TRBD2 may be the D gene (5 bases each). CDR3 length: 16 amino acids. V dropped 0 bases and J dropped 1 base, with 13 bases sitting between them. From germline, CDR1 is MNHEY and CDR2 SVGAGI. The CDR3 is CASSYSRGTVSYEQYF. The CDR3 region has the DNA TGTGCCAGCAGTTACTCAAGAGGGACCGTTTCCTACGAGCAGTACTTC.

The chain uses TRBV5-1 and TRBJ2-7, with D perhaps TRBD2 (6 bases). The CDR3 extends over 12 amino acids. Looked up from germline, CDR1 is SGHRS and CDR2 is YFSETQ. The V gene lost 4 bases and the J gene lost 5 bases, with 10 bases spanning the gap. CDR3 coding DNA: TGCGCCAGCAGCCGGGACTTCGACGAGCAGTACTTC. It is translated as CASSRDFDEQYF.

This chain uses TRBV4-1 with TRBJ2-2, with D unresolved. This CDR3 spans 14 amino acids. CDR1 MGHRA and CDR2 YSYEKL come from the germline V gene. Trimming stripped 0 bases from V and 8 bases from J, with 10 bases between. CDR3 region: CASSQDRWLGELFF. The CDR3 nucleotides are TGCGCCAGCAGCCAAGATCGGTGGTTAGGGGAGCTGTTTTTT.

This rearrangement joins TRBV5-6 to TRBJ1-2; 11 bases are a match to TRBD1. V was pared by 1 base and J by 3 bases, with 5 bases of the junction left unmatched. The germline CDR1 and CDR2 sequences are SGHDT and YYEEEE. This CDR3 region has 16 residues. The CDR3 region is CASSLRPGQGDYGYTF. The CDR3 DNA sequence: TGTGCCAGCAGCTTGCGCCCGGGACAGGGGGACTATGGCTACACCTTC.

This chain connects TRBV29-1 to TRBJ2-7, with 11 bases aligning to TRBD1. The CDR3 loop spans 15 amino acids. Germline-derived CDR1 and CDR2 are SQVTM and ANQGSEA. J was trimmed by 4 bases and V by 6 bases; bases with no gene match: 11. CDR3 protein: CSVDPSGTGGYEQYF. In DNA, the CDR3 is TGCAGCGTCGATCCCTCCGGGACAGGGGGGTACGAGCAGTACTTC.